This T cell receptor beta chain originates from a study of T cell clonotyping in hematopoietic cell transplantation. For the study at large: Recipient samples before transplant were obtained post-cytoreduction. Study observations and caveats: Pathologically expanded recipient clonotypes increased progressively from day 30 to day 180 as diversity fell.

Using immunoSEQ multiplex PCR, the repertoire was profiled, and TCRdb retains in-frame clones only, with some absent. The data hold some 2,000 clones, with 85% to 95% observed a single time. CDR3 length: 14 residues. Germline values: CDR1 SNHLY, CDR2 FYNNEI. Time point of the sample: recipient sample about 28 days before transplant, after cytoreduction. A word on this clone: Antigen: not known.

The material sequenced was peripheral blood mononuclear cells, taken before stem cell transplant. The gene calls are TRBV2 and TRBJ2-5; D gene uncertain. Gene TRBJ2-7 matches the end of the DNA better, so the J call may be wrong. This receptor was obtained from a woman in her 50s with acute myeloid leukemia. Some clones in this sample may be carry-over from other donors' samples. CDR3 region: CANVSAAYSNEQYF. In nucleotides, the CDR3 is TGTGCCAACGTCTCGGCCGCATATTCGAACGAGCAGTACTTC.